This T cell receptor (beta chain) is from a study of T-cell reconstitution after alpha-beta-depleted transplantation in children. Overall study results and limits: Several hundred expanded graft clones reportedly gave rise to the alpha-beta T cells present about two months after transplant. A year had passed since transplant, and T-cell counts and diversity by then came mostly from newly produced T cells. Certain patients had high TCRbeta diversity at day 60, and it came from recipient T cells and thymic progenitors that survived.

The CDR3 runs to 14 residues. V was shortened by 7 bases and J by 1 base, with 17 bases between the two germline ends. CDR1 SQVTM and CDR2 ANQGSEA come from the germline V gene. A library of TCRbeta sequences, prepared with unique molecular identifiers, was generated. One entry per CDR3 protein results from TCRdb running MiXCR on the PCR reads. The data show about 440,000 distinct CDR3 sequences, around 46% seen once. This clonotype showed up just once. Its specificity is unknown. Being one base from a much bigger clone, this may be a read error. The clonotype comes from a girl aged 2 to 10 with aplastic anemia, due to receive a stem cell transplant. The input for sequencing was PBMCs, taken before TCRalphabeta/CD19-depleted stem cell transplant. The V gene is TRBV29-1, the J gene TRBJ2-7; D might be TRBD2 (5 bases). CDR3 protein: CSETQDGDSYEQYF. CDR3 in DNA: TGCAGCGAGACTCAAGACGGGGATTCCTACGAGCAGTACTTC.